This T cell receptor beta chain was identified in a study of siplizumab effects on memory and regulatory T cells. In three donor pairs, unstimulated naive, memory, effector memory and TEMRA subsets were sequenced. Germline CDR1 is ENHRY and CDR2 is SYGVKD. The CDR3 covers 15 residues. V shed 8 bases and J 0 bases; nucleotides not matched to a gene: 4. The study assayed some 100,000 TCR templates per sample. Clones were sequenced by immunoSEQ multiplex PCR, and TCRdb holds only the in-frame ones, with some missing. The table records about 40,000 clones, around 90% of them present only once. This clonotype was obtained from a human donor in good health. What was sequenced was naive CD4+ T cells sorted from blood. The chain recombines TRBV10-3 with TRBJ2-1; 10 bases fit TRBD2. The CDR3 protein is CAISSSGSSYNEQFF. The CDR3 coding sequence is TGTGCCATCTCTTCTAGCGGGAGCTCCTACAATGAGCAGTTCTTC.